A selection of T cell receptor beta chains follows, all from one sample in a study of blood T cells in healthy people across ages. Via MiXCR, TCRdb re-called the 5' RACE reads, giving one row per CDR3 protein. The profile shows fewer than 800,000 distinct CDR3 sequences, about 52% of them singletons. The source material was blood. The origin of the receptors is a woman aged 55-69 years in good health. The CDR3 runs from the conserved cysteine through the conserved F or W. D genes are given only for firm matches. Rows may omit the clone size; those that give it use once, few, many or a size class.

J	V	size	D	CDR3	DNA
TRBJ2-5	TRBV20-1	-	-	CSALDSRGETQYF	TGCAGTGCTTTGGATTCCAGGGGAGAGACCCAGTACTTC
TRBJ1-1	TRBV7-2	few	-	CASSRDSLNTEAFF	TGTGCCAGCAGCAGAGACAGTTTGAACACTGAAGCTTTCTTT
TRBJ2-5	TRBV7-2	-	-	CASSPMLGVKGTQYF	TGTGCCAGCAGCCCCATGCTAGGAGTCAAAGGGACCCAGTACTTC
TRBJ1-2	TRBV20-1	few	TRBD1	CSAIGAGQRNYGYTF	TGCAGTGCTATCGGTGCGGGACAGAGAAATTATGGCTACACCTTC
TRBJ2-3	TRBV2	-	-	CASSEALFSDTQYF	TGTGCCAGCAGTGAAGCGCTGTTTTCAGATACGCAGTATTTT
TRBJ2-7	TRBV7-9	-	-	CASSSQAGSSYEQYF	TGTGCCAGCAGCTCCCAAGCAGGGAGCTCCTACGAGCAGTACTTC
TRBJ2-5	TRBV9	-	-	CASSVEGSYGEQYF	TGTGCCAGCAGCGTAGAAGGGTCCTACGGGGAGCAGTACTTC
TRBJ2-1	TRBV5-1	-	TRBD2	CASSLMVAGDNNEQFF	TGCGCCAGCAGCTTAATGGTAGCGGGAGACAACAATGAGCAGTTCTTC
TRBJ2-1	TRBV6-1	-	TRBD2	CATQGTSGMKEFF	TGTGCCACCCAAGGGACTAGCGGGATGAAGGAGTTCTTC
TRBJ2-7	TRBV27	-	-	CASSLFGEQYF	TGTGCCAGCAGTTTGTTTGGTGAGCAGTACTTC
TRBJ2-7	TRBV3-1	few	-	CASSESPGNEQYF	TGTGCCAGCAGCGAATCCCCAGGTAACGAGCAGTACTTC
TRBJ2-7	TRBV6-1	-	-	CASSGSTGSLSYNEQYF	TGTGCCAGCAGTGGGAGTACGGGATCACTCTCCTACAATGAGCAGTACTTC
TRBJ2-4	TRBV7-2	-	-	CASSLTTSIQYF	TGTGCCAGCAGCTTAACCACAAGCATTCAGTACTTC
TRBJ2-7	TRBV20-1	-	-	CSALVGAYEQYF	TGCAGTGCCCTGGTAGGCGCCTACGAGCAGTACTTC
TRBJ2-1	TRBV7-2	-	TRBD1	CASRPPGGYNEQFF	TGTGCCAGCCGACCTCCAGGGGGCTACAATGAGCAGTTCTTC
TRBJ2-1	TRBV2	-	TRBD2	CASSDPSGPYNEQFF	TGTGCCAGCAGCGATCCTAGCGGACCCTACAATGAGCAGTTCTTC
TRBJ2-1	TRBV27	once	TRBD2	CASSRYRTSGGEQFF	TGTGCCAGCAGTAGATACCGGACTAGCGGAGGTGAGCAGTTCTTC
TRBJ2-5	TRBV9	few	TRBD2	CASSVGGTNVGEQYF	TGTGCCAGCAGCGTAGGCGGGACTAACGTTGGTGAGCAGTACTTC
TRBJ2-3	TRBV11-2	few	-	CASSANLGFGTDTQYF	TGTGCCAGCAGCGCGAATCTGGGCTTCGGCACAGATACGCAGTATTTT
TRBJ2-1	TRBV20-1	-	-	CSARLARTSYEQFF	TGCAGTGCTAGACTCGCCCGGACATCATACGAGCAGTTCTTC